This T cell receptor beta chain is drawn from a study of cytomegalovirus exposure and HLA in healthy donors. Points from the study as a whole: Information on immune exposure was restricted to one variable (CMV serostatus).

Germline lookup yields CDR1 MNHEY and CDR2 SMNVEV (reference sequence). V lost 4 bases and J lost 0; bases outside the gene matches: 12. CDR3 length: 18 residues. Primers: 60 Vbeta forward and 13 Jbeta reverse. The data were produced by immunoSEQ multiplex PCR, yet TCRdb's version contains in-frame clones alone and is incomplete. Of under 200,000 clones in the sample, roughly 70% are singletons; the top ten hold less than 3.5%. In regard to this clone: Antigen specificity is unknown.

The J gene is TRBJ2-3, the V gene TRBV27, with 8 bases that match TRBD1. The source is a woman in her thirties or forties in good health and CMV-seropositive. Sequencing was carried out using PBMCs. This chain's CDR3 is CASSSPTRRTGSTDTQYF. CDR3 bases: TGTGCCAGCAGTTCCCCTACACGAAGGACAGGGAGCACAGATACGCAGTATTTT.